This T cell receptor beta chain was profiled in a study of cytomegalovirus exposure and HLA in healthy donors. About the research overall: HLA-typed donors were the source of about 85 million unique TCRs held in an early data release. The study, taken as a whole, reports: Follow-up analysis found HLA locus-dependent TCR association rates, highest for DRB1 and lowest for HLA-C. Cytomegalovirus-associated status was assigned to 150 to 200 TCR beta chains. Sequencing depth roughly uniform across donors was assumed in presence/absence analyses.

PCR used 60 Vbeta primers and 13 Jbeta primers. Profiled with immunoSEQ multiplex PCR; TCRdb holds only in-frame clones, not every one. This sample has some 150,000 clones; over 70% occur once, and the top ten carry over 2.5%. Of note for this clone: Its antigen is unidentified.

The receptor was isolated from a female donor in good health and CMV-seronegative. Sequencing used PBMCs.

In DNA, the CDR3 is TGTGCCAGCAGCCGGACAACGAACACTGAAGCTTTCTTT. This translates into CASSRTTNTEAFF. The genes are TRBV11-3 and TRBJ1-1; TRBD1 is a possible D gene (5 bases). Germline assignment: CDR1 SGHNT and CDR2 YENEEA. The CDR3 has 13 residues. V was cut by 5 bases and J by 1 base, with 8 bases left in between.